The clone carrying this T cell receptor (beta chain) has a count of ten or more. The antigen remains undetermined. The entry originates in a study of CD8 T cells in ankylosing spondylitis. Findings and limits, study-wide: Seemingly characteristic of ankylosing spondylitis blood was a TCR beta motif consisting of several highly homologous variants. Matched synovial fluid from ankylosing spondylitis patients was reported to be enriched for disease-linked clones.

Construction of TCR beta libraries was performed using quantitative 5'-RACE with molecular barcodes. TCRdb analysed the 5' RACE reads with MiXCR anew, one entry per CDR3 protein. The sample lists about 150,000 distinct CDR3 sequences, over 10% occurring once. The length of the CDR3 is 14 residues. Germline V gives CDR1 MDHEN, CDR2 SYDVKM. V lost 5 bases to trimming and J lost 5 bases; unmatched junction nucleotides: 8. The chain links TRBV28 to TRBJ1-1; 7 bases are a match to TRBD1. The TCR originated in a female donor with ankylosing spondylitis or in good health (not recorded which). The sample comprised blood, either unsorted or a sorted T cell fraction (not recorded which). CDR3 bases: TGTGCCAGCAGTCAAGGGGGCGCAGGTACTGAAGCTTTCTTT. Translated, it gives CASSQGGAGTEAFF.